One sample yielded the 22 T cell receptor beta chains listed below, sequenced in a study of OX40 agonist ivuxolimab in advanced cancers. The table came from immunoSEQ multiplex PCR; TCRdb's copy has only in-frame clones and leaves some out. The sample has 66,000 or so clones, less than 85% seen once; the top ten hold around 0.52%. The sequences come from CD4+ or CD8+ T cells sorted from blood, collected in a trial of the OX40 agonist ivuxolimab. These receptors were collected from an adult with an advanced solid tumor such as melanoma, head and neck, liver or kidney cancer.

Only a few counts were recorded for this clone. This chain uses TRBV11-1 with TRBJ1-1; no firm D call. Germline loops: CDR1 SGHAT, CDR2 FQDESV (reference sequence). CDR3 length: 12 amino acids. Trimming took 5 bases from V and 5 from J, leaving 9 bases between them. The DNA for the CDR3 is TGTGCCAGCAGCCTCTCGGAGACTGAAGCTTTCTTT. This codes for CASSLSETEAFF. Supplemented by reference TRBV11-1 and TRBJ1-1, the full variable domain reads EAEVAQSPRYKITEKSQAVAFWCDPISGHATLYWYRQILGQGPELLVQFQDESVVDDSQLPKDRFSAERLKGVDSTLKIQPAELGDSAMYLCASSLSETEAFFGQGTRLTVV.

This chain links TRBV10-3 with TRBJ2-3; unclear D gene. Trimming left V 3 bases short and J 2 bases short, with 9 bases between. Germline assignment: CDR1 ENHRY and CDR2 SYGVKD. The CDR3 has 14 amino acids. CDR3 in amino acids: CAISDLADTDTQYF. DNA for the CDR3: TGTGCCATCAGTGATCTGGCAGACACAGATACGCAGTATTTT.

J is TRBJ2-5 and V is TRBV7-2, with D tentatively TRBD1 (6 bases). Trimming shortened V by 1 base and J by 1 base, and 7 bases separated the two germline ends. The CDR3 runs to 14 residues. Per the germline V gene, CDR1 is SGHTA and CDR2 is FQGNSA. The DNA for the CDR3 is TGTGCCAGCAGCTTAGGACAGGCCCAAGAGACCCAGTACTTC. This translates into CASSLGQAQETQYF.

V and J are TRBV28 and TRBJ2-7; 7 nucleotides agree with TRBD1. The CDR3 has 13 residues. Germline V lookup: CDR1 MDHEN, CDR2 SYDVKM. Germline trimming cut 10 bases from V and 6 bases from J; bases unmatched to any gene: 12. This CDR3 reads CATLEGAPGEQYF. CDR3 DNA sequence: TGTGCCACTTTAGAGGGGGCGCCGGGCGAGCAGTACTTC. The complete variable domain, with remaining parts taken from reference TRBV28 and TRBJ2-7, reads DVKVTQSSRYLVKRTGEKVFLECVQDMDHENMFWYRQDPGLGLRLIYFSYDVKMKEKGDIPEGYSVSREKKERFSLILESASTNQTSMYLCATLEGAPGEQYFGPGTRLTVT.

The chain joins TRBV19 to TRBJ2-3; D tentatively fits TRBD1 or TRBD2 (5 bases each). The CDR3 covers 12 residues. Germline V gene lookup returns CDR1 LNHDA and CDR2 SQIVND (reference sequence). V was cut by 4 bases and J by 10 bases, with 12 bases left in between. The CDR3 DNA is TGTGCCAGTAGTACACTAGGGGCTTCGCAGTATTTT. As protein: CASSTLGASQYF.

The V and J genes are TRBV7-3 and TRBJ2-1, with a weak D call TRBD2 (5 bases). The germline V gene has CDR1 SGHTA and CDR2 FQGTGA. Trimming stripped 0 bases from V and 5 bases from J, with 11 bases between. The CDR3 spans 15 residues. In DNA, the CDR3 is TGTGCCAGCAGCTTAACAGGAGGAAACGACAATGAGCAGTTCTTC. It specifies CASSLTGGNDNEQFF. Filled out from reference TRBV7-3 and TRBJ2-1, the complete variable domain reads GAGVSQTPSNKVTEKGKYVELRCDPISGHTALYWYRQSLGQGPEFLIYFQGTGAADDSGLPNDRFFAVRPEGSVSTLKIQRTERGDSAVYLCASSLTGGNDNEQFFGPGTRLTVL.

The CDR3 region is CASKSRGANVLTF. The DNA for the CDR3 is TGTGCCAGCAAAAGTAGAGGGGCCAACGTCCTGACTTTC. V usage is TRBV25-1 and J usage is TRBJ2-6; D not resolved. V was cut by 7 bases and J by 4 bases, with 8 bases left in between. There are 13 residues in the CDR3. CDR1 is MGHDK and CDR2 is SYGVNS in the germline V gene.

The chain links TRBV7-2 to TRBJ2-2; D ambiguous. CDR3 size: 14 residues. V lost 2 bases to trimming and J lost 1 base, with 5 bases between them. Germline values: CDR1 SGHTA, CDR2 FQGNSA. CDR3 DNA: TGTGCCAGCAGCTTAAGAGGGAACACCGGGGAGCTGTTTTTT. Translated, it gives CASSLRGNTGELFF.

This chain links TRBV15 with TRBJ2-7; D remains unclear. The V and J ends lost 0 bases and 5 bases respectively, with 11 bases between them. The CDR3 runs 14 residues. Germline V gives CDR1 LNHNV, CDR2 YYDKDF (reference sequence). The CDR3 region has the DNA TGTGCCACCAGCAGAGACCCCCGTTCCGACGAGCAGTACTTC. It is translated as CATSRDPRSDEQYF.

The chain links TRBV18 to TRBJ2-3; 8 positions match TRBD1. The junction had 3 bases not matched to a gene; V was cut back by 6 bases and J by 4 bases. In germline, CDR1 is KGHSH, CDR2 LQKENI. The CDR3 spans 13 residues. The DNA for the CDR3 is TGTGCCAGCTCGGGGACAGGTCCAGATACGCAGTATTTT. This encodes CASSGTGPDTQYF.

CDR3 DNA sequence: TGCGCCAGCAGCTTGCAGGGGAGCTCCTATAATTCACCCCTCCACTTT. Its translation is CASSLQGSSYNSPLHF. The chain employs TRBV5-1 and TRBJ1-6; tentatively, D is TRBD1 (6 bases). V was shortened by 1 base and J by 0 bases, with 8 bases between the two germline ends. Per the germline V gene, CDR1 is SGHRS and CDR2 is YFSETQ. This CDR3 has 16 residues.

This chain uses TRBV7-9 with TRBJ2-2; D might be TRBD1 or TRBD2, each matching 5 bases. The CDR3 sequence is 12 residues long. The germline gives CDR1 SEHNR, CDR2 FQNEAQ (reference sequence). The V end was cut by 9 bases, the J end by 4 bases, with 9 bases between. This CDR3 reads CARGTVTGELFF. CDR3 DNA: TGTGCCAGGGGGACCGTCACCGGGGAGCTGTTTTTT. Using reference TRBV7-9 and TRBJ2-2 for the parts outside the CDR3, the full variable domain is DTGVSQNPRHKITKRGQNVTFRCDPISEHNRLYWYRQTLGQGPEFLTYFQNEAQLEKSRLLSDRFSAERPKGSFSTLEIQRTEQGDSAMYLCARGTVTGELFFGEGSRLTVL.

The chain couples TRBV18 to TRBJ2-2; 8 nucleotides agree with TRBD1. V lost 2 bases and J lost 6; bases outside the gene matches: 5. Germline-derived CDR1 and CDR2 are KGHSH and LQKENI. The CDR3 runs to 15 residues. The CDR3 DNA follows: TGTGCCAGCTCACCAACAAGACAGGGGTCCGGGGAGCTGTTTTTT. Protein: CASSPTRQGSGELFF.

This clone was seen only a few times. The chain carries TRBV7-6 and TRBJ1-2; TRBD1 matches 9 bases. CDR1 and CDR2 from the germline V gene are SGHVS and FNYEAQ. Trimming removed 5 bases from V and 4 bases from J; junction bases left unmatched: 17. The CDR3 is made up of 18 amino acids. The CDR3 bases are TGTGCCAGCAGCCAAAGCGGGACAGGGAACGCTGTAGGCTATGGCTACACCTTC. As protein: CASSQSGTGNAVGYGYTF.

The rearrangement joins TRBV5-1 to TRBJ2-7; perhaps D is TRBD1 or TRBD2 (7 bases each). The V and J ends lost 4 bases and 2 bases respectively, with 19 bases between them. There are 16 residues in the CDR3. CDR1 and CDR2 (germline): SGHRS, YFSETQ. CDR3 protein: CASSAGGASGTYEQYF. CDR3 bases: TGCGCCAGCAGCGCAGGGGGGGCTAGCGGAACCTACGAGCAGTACTTC.

V usage is TRBV29-1 and J usage is TRBJ2-3; D ambiguous. V was trimmed by 5 bases and J by 6 bases, leaving 12 bases between them. The CDR3 is 12 amino acids. Germline assignment: CDR1 SQVTM and CDR2 ANQGSEA. CDR3 coding DNA: TGCAGCGTTAATGCTGAAGCGGATACGCAGTATTTT. This codes for CSVNAEADTQYF.

Remarks on this clone: Other DNA sequences in this specimen translate into the identical CDR3. The chain links TRBV18 to TRBJ1-1; tentatively, D is TRBD1 (6 bases). CDR1 and CDR2 (germline): KGHSH, LQKENI. Trimming cost V 6 bases and J 1 base, with 9 bases left between them. CDR3 length: 13 amino acids. The CDR3 nucleotides are TGTGCCAGCTCTGAGGGACAGAACACTGAAGCTTTCTTT. Encoded protein: CASSEGQNTEAFF.

V gene TRBV6-6 combines with J gene TRBJ2-5; D remains unclear. The germline V gene encodes CDR1 MNHNY and CDR2 SVGAGI (reference sequence). V was clipped by 0 bases and J by 4 bases, with 9 bases between them. CDR3 length: 14 amino acids. The CDR3 region is CASSYSPPPETQYF. CDR3 in DNA: TGTGCCAGCAGTTACTCGCCTCCCCCAGAGACCCAGTACTTC.

The J gene is TRBJ2-7, the V gene TRBV5-4; the match to TRBD1 covers 8 bases. The germline gives CDR1 SGHNT, CDR2 YYREEE (reference sequence). The CDR3 consists of 14 residues. With 4 bases clipped from V and 3 bases from J, the junction kept 6 bases outside the gene matches. Here the CDR3 reads CASSIPTGDYEQYF. The DNA of the CDR3 is TGTGCCAGCAGCATACCGACAGGGGACTACGAGCAGTACTTC.

The chain couples TRBV2 to TRBJ2-2, with D hard to call. The germline V gene encodes CDR1 SNHLY and CDR2 FYNNEI. The CDR3 extends over 16 amino acids. Between the trimmed V and J ends, which lost 6 bases and 2 bases, there was a span of 16 bases. The CDR3 loop is CASSKSHSTNTGELFF. For the CDR3, the DNA is TGTGCCAGCAGCAAATCACACTCCACTAACACCGGGGAGCTGTTTTTT.

CDR3 sequence reads: CASSRGLAATDTQYF. CDR3 coding DNA: TGCGCCAGCAGCCGCGGACTAGCGGCCACAGATACGCAGTATTTT. The chain has TRBV5-1 and TRBJ2-3, with 10 bases lining up with TRBD2. Trimming at V came to 4 bases and at J to 2 bases, leaving 4 bases not matched to a gene. CDR3 size: 15 residues. From germline, CDR1 is SGHRS and CDR2 YFSETQ.

The chain uses TRBV5-6 and TRBJ2-5; tentatively, D is TRBD2 (6 bases). CDR1 is SGHDT, CDR2 YYEEEE, per germline. V lost 4 bases and J lost 4, with 17 bases in between. The CDR3 extends over 15 amino acids. The CDR3 here is CASSDRGMVLETQYF. CDR3 coding DNA: TGTGCCAGCAGCGACCGGGGGATGGTGTTAGAGACCCAGTACTTC.